Sequencing of this T cell receptor (beta chain) was carried out in a study of T cells after yellow fever vaccination. Study-level points and caveats: The secondary response showed a weaker magnitude and a faster peak, day 5 versus 15.

Trimming at V came to 4 bases and at J to 7 bases, leaving 10 bases not matched to a gene. The germline V gene encodes CDR1 SEHNR and CDR2 FQNEAQ (reference sequence). The CDR3 has 16 residues. About this clonotype itself: Its specificity is not known.

From the 5' RACE reads, TCRdb called clonotypes with MiXCR, one entry per CDR3 protein. In the table there are fewer than 400,000 distinct CDR3 sequences, over 8.5% of which are singletons. The chain employs TRBV7-9 and TRBJ1-6; 7 bases map to TRBD1. The clonotype originates from a man aged 18 to 30 who received the YFV17D yellow fever vaccine. This specimen consisted of CD4+ T cells sorted from PBMCs, obtained 45 days after the yellow fever booster vaccination. The CDR3 is CASSSRKTGDNSPLHF. The CDR3 coding sequence is TGTGCCAGCAGCTCTCGGAAAACAGGGGACAATTCACCCCTCCACTTT.